One T cell receptor (beta chain) is described in this entry. These data come from a study of blood T cell repertoires in COVID-19. The CDR3 runs to 14 residues. Deletions cut 11 bases from V and 3 bases from J, with 17 bases between. Looked up from germline, CDR1 is MDHEN and CDR2 is SYDVKM. Measured with immunoSEQ multiplex PCR; TCRdb has only the in-frame clones, and not every one. The top ten clones hold about 5% of a sample with 100,000 to 150,000 clones, roughly 86% of them seen once. This chain links TRBV28 with TRBJ1-5; D is perhaps TRBD1 (5 bases). The receptor was isolated from a human donor in a cohort sampled during active COVID-19. The sequenced sample consisted of peripheral blood. CDR3 DNA sequence: TGTGCCTCCACCGTAGGGGTACCCAATCAGCCCCAGCATTTT. Its translation: CASTVGVPNQPQHF.